This T cell receptor beta chain is drawn from a study of T cells in Graves' hyperthyroidism and ophthalmopathy. Regions amplified from RNA transcripts were the TCR beta CDR3 regions. The HTBI primer set drove a first-round RT-PCR of the TCR CDR3. TCRdb ran MiXCR on the multiplex PCR reads and lists one entry per CDR3 protein. Of around 520,000 distinct CDR3 sequences listed, about 15% are singletons. This clonotype has a single count. Its specificity is not known. Diagnosis of hyperthyroidism was new in patients aged 18 to 65, and its duration was under 2 months. Reasons for excluding patients were uncontrolled infection, other autoimmune disease, pregnancy or lactation. PBMCs were collected from an approximately 9.4 ml volume of fresh peripheral blood. Study-wide findings and caveats: Through a model of 13 V-J features, ophthalmopathy was separated from stable hyperthyroidism.

Source material: blood. This sequence originates from a woman aged 18 to 35 with Graves' hyperthyroidism.

DNA for the CDR3: TGTGCCAGCAGTCCTCAAACAGGGAGGTGGCCAGATACGCAGTATTTT. Encoded protein: CASSPQTGRWPDTQYF. The J gene is TRBJ2-3, the V gene TRBV6-1, with D perhaps matching TRBD1 or TRBD2 (6 bases each). The CDR3 is made up of 16 amino acids. Germline V gives CDR1 MNHNS, CDR2 SASEGT. Between the trimmed V and J ends, which lost 5 bases and 4 bases, there was a span of 19 bases.